This TCR beta chain was documented in a study of blood T cell repertoires in COVID-19. As for the study in general: From the United States, Italy and Spain came samples of acute and convalescent COVID-19. T cells, B-cell-depleted T cells, or PBMCs provided the cDNA or gDNA that served as material.

CDR1 and CDR2 (germline): MNHEY, SVGAGI. V shed 4 bases and J 2 bases; nucleotides not matched to a gene: 7. The CDR3 is 16 residues long. As originally analysed: Reference gene primer amplification gave estimated nucleated cell counts. TCRdb's copy holds only in-frame clones and misses some; the assay was immunoSEQ multiplex PCR. Clonal size and the V and J genes are those of that table, whereas D and trimming came from the DNA. The sample includes about 45,000 clones, about 90% of them seen just once. The sequenced material came from peripheral blood. This clonotype was sampled from a human donor in a cohort sampled during active COVID-19. The gene calls are TRBV6-5 and TRBJ2-7, with TRBD2 matching over 11 bases. The CDR3 loop reads CASSSETSGAAYEQYF. The CDR3 DNA sequence: TGTGCCAGCAGTTCCGAGACTAGCGGGGCTGCCTACGAGCAGTACTTC.